This TCR beta chain originates from a study of T cell responses to AZD1222 COVID-19 vaccine. General observations from the study: Reports say nearly half of spike-specific TCRs go after unmutated variant regions. Just a handful of people given AZD1222 tested seropositive at baseline.

With respect to this clone: No antigen is known for it.

The protocol was immunoSEQ multiplex PCR, while the TCRdb copy is restricted to in-frame clones and leaves out a portion. This sample has tens of thousands of clones, with 60% to 85% found just once. After removal of 5 bases from V and 3 bases from J, the junction contained 13 bases not matched to a gene. Germline assignment: CDR1 MNHEY and CDR2 SMNVEV (reference sequence). CDR3 length: 18 residues. The source material was peripheral blood, sampled 28 days after the second AZD1222 dose. This receptor was obtained from an adult who received the AZD1222 COVID-19 vaccine. V usage is TRBV27 and J usage is TRBJ2-6, with 7 nucleotides matching TRBD1. As DNA, the CDR3 is TGTGCCAGCAGTCCACCTACCCCTACAGGGGATGGGGCCAACGTCCTGACTTTC. Amino acid sequence: CASSPPTPTGDGANVLTF.